What follows are 27 T cell receptor beta chains derived from one specimen sequenced in a study of HIV-infected patients and healthy controls (dated by TCRdb to 2014 to 2015). Preparation of the library involved 5' RACE. Sequencing was performed on an Illumina MiSeq. Using SuperScript III with primers targeting the alpha and beta constant regions, around 530 ng of RNA was reverse transcribed. Alpha and beta chain libraries were generated separately via chain-specific third strand synthesis with multiplexing indices. Through fastp at Q25 and MiXCR, TCRdb rebuilt clones from the public reads, retaining in-frame beta chains. CDR3 protein sequences are deduplicated, and each keeps its most common genes and DNA. The sample data list about 13,000 distinct CDR3 sequences, and about 9.8% of these were observed just once. The top ten hold 6% to 7% of the sample. Whole blood was used without cell fractionation, so the repertoire reflected all unsorted peripheral T cells.

The specimen was blood. These receptors were taken from an adult in good health.

This clonotype is medium-sized by share. The chain uses TRBV6-5 and TRBJ1-1; D not certain. The length of the CDR3 is 12 residues. The germline V gene encodes CDR1 MNHEY and CDR2 SVGAGI. V lost 6 bases to trimming and J lost 5 bases, with 10 bases between them. The CDR3 nucleotides read TGTGCCAGCAGCCCCGGTTGGACTGAAGCTTTCTTT. Protein product: CASSPGWTEAFF.

The sample holds many counts of this clonotype. The CDR3 bases are TGCAGTGCTAGAGATAGCCTTGCCTATGGCTACACCTTC. This sequence encodes CSARDSLAYGYTF. The rearrangement links TRBV20-1 to TRBJ1-2; D is unclear. The germline V gene encodes CDR1 DFQATT and CDR2 SNEGSKA (reference sequence). There are 13 residues in the CDR3. Trimming left V 0 bases short and J 4 bases short, with 9 bases between.

This clonotype was seen many times. V gene TRBV19 combines with J gene TRBJ2-5; 11 bases map to TRBD2. The CDR3 is made up of 15 amino acids. Trimming removed 9 bases from V and 4 bases from J; junction bases left unmatched: 10. Germline lookup yields CDR1 LNHDA and CDR2 SQIVND (reference sequence). CDR3 sequence (DNA): TGTGCCAGGCCTACTAGCGGGAGCCGGGGAGAGACCCAGTACTTC. It yields the protein CARPTSGSRGETQYF.

This clonotype was detected only a few times. V and J are TRBV16 and TRBJ1-1, with D perhaps matching TRBD1 (5 bases). Looked up from germline, CDR1 is KGHSY and CDR2 is FQNENV. V lost 4 bases, J lost 7 bases, and 10 bases lay in between. The CDR3 contains 12 residues. The CDR3 DNA follows: TGTGCCAGCAGCCCGACAGAGCATGAAGCTTTCTTT. Protein sequence: CASSPTEHEAFF. Using reference TRBV16 and TRBJ1-1 for the parts outside the CDR3, the full variable domain is GEEVAQTPKHLVRGEGQKAKLYCAPIKGHSYVFWYQQVLKNEFKFLISFQNENVFDETGMPKERFSAKCLPNSPCSLEIQATKLEDSAVYFCASSPTEHEAFFGQGTRLTVV.

By share of the sample, this clonotype is medium-sized. The chain employs TRBV6-2 or TRBV6-3 and TRBJ1-5; no firm D call. The V gene's germline CDR1 is MNHEY and CDR2 SVGEGT. The CDR3 loop spans 17 amino acids. Deletions cut 0 bases from V and 3 bases from J, with 15 bases between. The CDR3, as DNA: TGTGCCAGCAGTTACTCGTCTTACAAGGCACCCAATCAGCCCCAGCATTTT. Its protein product is CASSYSSYKAPNQPQHF.

This clonotype was seen a single time. This chain uses TRBV7-2 with TRBJ2-1, with a possible D match to TRBD2 (5 bases). The CDR3 is 15 residues long. Germline values: CDR1 SGHTA, CDR2 FQGNSA. V lost 3 bases and J 1 base, leaving 10 bases between the germline ends. The CDR3 spells CASSFEAVSYNEQFF. As DNA, the CDR3 is TGTGCCAGCAGCTTTGAAGCGGTATCCTACAATGAGCAGTTCTTC.

The CDR3 reads CASSSGINTEAFF. For the CDR3, the DNA is TGTGCCAGCAGCTCAGGGATAAACACTGAAGCTTTCTTT. The chain links TRBV7-2 to TRBJ1-1; possibly TRBD1 for D (5 bases). Germline V CDR1 and CDR2: SGHTA, FQGNSA. There are 13 residues in the CDR3. V was clipped by 4 bases and J by 2 bases, with 8 bases between them.

The V gene is TRBV6-5, the J gene TRBJ2-1; 7 bases match TRBD1. V shed 2 bases, J shed 2 bases, and the junction held 3 bases outside the gene matches. This CDR3 contains 15 residues. Germline V lookup: CDR1 MNHEY, CDR2 SVGAGI. DNA of the CDR3: TGTGCCAGCAGTTACGATAGGGGGCCCTACAATGAGCAGTTCTTC. This gives the protein CASSYDRGPYNEQFF.

This clonotype was seen many times. The chain uses TRBV5-1 and TRBJ2-1, with 9 positions matching TRBD1. The germline V gene has CDR1 SGHRS and CDR2 YFSETQ. The CDR3 runs to 15 residues. Trimming at V came to 7 bases and at J to 8 bases, leaving 13 bases not matched to a gene. The DNA of the CDR3 is TGCGCCAGCCGTGTGGGGACAGGGTCTCCGGATGAGCAGTTCTTC. Its translation is CASRVGTGSPDEQFF.

This clonotype was counted once. This rearrangement joins TRBV2 to TRBJ2-7, with D possibly matching TRBD1 (6 bases). The germline V gene has CDR1 SNHLY and CDR2 FYNNEI. The V end was cut by 3 bases, the J end by 3 bases, with 9 bases between. This CDR3 spans 13 amino acids. The DNA for the CDR3 is TGTGCCAGCAGTGACGGGGACATCTACGAGCAGTACTTC. Its translation is CASSDGDIYEQYF.

This clonotype occurred many times. The chain combines TRBV2 with TRBJ1-1; TRBD1 aligns across 7 bases. The CDR3 runs to 14 residues. V trimming: 6 bases; J trimming: 0 bases; junction bases outside the gene matches: 4. CDR1 and CDR2 (germline): SNHLY, FYNNEI. The CDR3 is CASRTQGLNTEAFF. CDR3 nucleotides: TGTGCCAGCAGAACACAGGGGCTGAACACTGAAGCTTTCTTT. The full variable domain, with the rest looked up from reference TRBV2 and TRBJ1-1, is EPEVTQTPSHQVTQMGQEVILRCVPISNHLYFYWYRQILGQKVEFLVSFYNNEISEKSEIFDDQFSVERPDGSNFTLKIRSTKLEDSAMYFCASRTQGLNTEAFFGQGTRLTVV.

This clonotype was counted many times. This chain links TRBV14 with TRBJ1-2; 8 bases map to TRBD1. The J segment lost 4 bases and the V segment lost 0 bases, leaving 13 bases of the junction unmatched. There are 18 residues in the CDR3. CDR1 is SGHDN and CDR2 is FVKESK in the germline V gene. DNA for the CDR3: TGTGCCAGCAGCCAAGATCCCCCGGGACAGGAGACTACCTATGGCTACACCTTC. It specifies CASSQDPPGQETTYGYTF.

This chain links TRBV18 with TRBJ1-1; D gene unclear. Trimming stripped 0 bases from V and 3 bases from J, with 14 bases between. The CDR3 totals 16 residues. Germline V gene sequence: CDR1 KGHSH, CDR2 LQKENI. The CDR3, as DNA: TGTGCCAGCTCACCACCAGGCCTTACTGAATACACTGAAGCTTTCTTT. Translating gives CASSPPGLTEYTEAFF.

This clonotype occurred many times. The rearrangement uses TRBV10-3 and TRBJ1-1; possible D gene TRBD1, 6 bases. The germline V gene encodes CDR1 ENHRY and CDR2 SYGVKD. Trimming took off 1 base at V and 12 bases at J, with 18 bases between the two ends. This CDR3 spans 14 amino acids. This CDR3 is CAISEYPDSSSTFF. The CDR3 DNA is TGTGCCATCAGTGAGTATCCGGACAGTTCCTCAACTTTCTTT.

This clonotype is medium-sized (0.01 to 0.1%) in the sample. The chain couples TRBV11-2 to TRBJ2-3; no clear D. The V gene's germline CDR1 is SGHAT and CDR2 FQNNGV. This CDR3 comprises 13 residues. V lost 3 bases and J 6 bases, leaving 10 bases between the germline ends. In nucleotides, the CDR3 is TGTGCCAGCAGCTTTATGGTAGGCGATACGCAGTATTTT. Its translation: CASSFMVGDTQYF. The full variable domain, in which reference TRBV11-2 and TRBJ2-3 provide the parts outside the CDR3, is EAGVAQSPRYKIIEKRQSVAFWCNPISGHATLYWYQQILGQGPKLLIQFQNNGVVDDSQLPKDRFSAERLKGVDSTLKIQPAKLEDSAVYLCASSFMVGDTQYFGPGTRLTVL.

By sample fraction, this clonotype is medium-sized (0.01 to 0.1%). The V call is TRBV29-1, the J call TRBJ2-3; a possible D gene is TRBD1 (5 bases). Deletions cut 2 bases from V and 0 bases from J, with 12 bases between. CDR1 and CDR2 (germline): SQVTM, ANQGSEA. This CDR3 comprises 15 residues. The chain's CDR3 is CSVEYLGASTDTQYF. CDR3 DNA sequence: TGCAGCGTTGAATATTTAGGGGCAAGCACAGATACGCAGTATTTT.

The table lists this clonotype with many counts. CDR3 sequence: CASSKLPGLRTDTQYF. CDR3 coding DNA: TGTGCCAGTTCTAAACTTCCGGGACTACGAACCGATACGCAGTATTTT. This chain uses TRBV19 with TRBJ2-3; 7 bases align to TRBD2. V shed 8 bases, J shed 6 bases, and the junction held 17 bases outside the gene matches. Germline V lookup: CDR1 LNHDA, CDR2 SQIVND (reference sequence). The CDR3 is made up of 16 amino acids.

V is TRBV5-6 and J is TRBJ2-7; TRBD1 might be the D (6 bases). CDR1 and CDR2 from the germline V gene are SGHDT and YYEEEE. Trimming took 0 bases from V and 2 from J, leaving 12 bases between them. There are 15 residues in the CDR3. CDR3 loop: CASSLVDRSTYEQYF. DNA for the CDR3: TGTGCCAGCAGCTTGGTCGACAGGAGTACCTACGAGCAGTACTTC. Using reference TRBV5-6 and TRBJ2-7 for the parts outside the CDR3, the full variable domain is DAGVTQSPTHLIKTRGQQVTLRCSPKSGHDTVSWYQQALGQGPQFIFQYYEEEERQRGNFPDRFSGHQFPNYSSELNVNALLLGDSALYLCASSLVDRSTYEQYFGPGTRLTVT.

This clonotype has at least ten counts. This chain uses TRBV5-6 with TRBJ1-1, with D tentatively TRBD1 (5 bases). The CDR3 covers 15 residues. Trimming pared 1 base from V and 0 bases from J, leaving 10 bases between. Germline values: CDR1 SGHDT, CDR2 YYEEEE. CDR3 DNA: TGTGCCAGCAGCTTGAGGGCAGGGTTGAACACTGAAGCTTTCTTT. This translates into CASSLRAGLNTEAFF.

This clonotype came up many times. The chain links TRBV19 to TRBJ1-2, with D tentatively TRBD1 (5 bases). This CDR3 comprises 16 residues. Germline V gene sequence: CDR1 LNHDA, CDR2 SQIVND (reference sequence). Deletions cut 1 base from V and 6 bases from J, with 18 bases between. The CDR3 DNA sequence: TGTGCCAGTAGTATAGTCGGCGGACAAGGTCGGGATGGCTACACCTTC. This codes for CASSIVGGQGRDGYTF.

This clonotype was counted only a few times. The chain recombines TRBV4-3 with TRBJ2-6; 11 nucleotides match TRBD2. The CDR3 totals 18 residues. J gave up 1 base and V 0 bases, and 2 bases lay outside the gene matches. Germline CDR1 is LGHNA and CDR2 is YSLEER. The CDR3 here is CASSQELAGVSGANVLTF. CDR3 sequence (DNA): TGCGCCAGCAGCCAAGAACTAGCGGGAGTGTCTGGGGCCAACGTCCTGACTTTC.

By share, this clonotype ranks as medium-sized (0.01 to 0.1%). V is TRBV2 and J is TRBJ1-2; D possibly corresponds to TRBD1 (5 bases). Germline assignment: CDR1 SNHLY and CDR2 FYNNEI. The CDR3 is made up of 13 amino acids. Deletions cut 6 bases from V and 7 bases from J, with 15 bases between. CDR3 DNA sequence: TGTGCCAGCAGAGACGACAGAGGTGGTGGCTACACCTTC. Its protein is CASRDDRGGGYTF.

At least ten counts were recorded for this clonotype. The J gene is TRBJ1-1, the V gene TRBV28; TRBD1 agrees at 8 bases. CDR3 length: 14 residues. V lost 6 bases and J lost 1; bases outside the gene matches: 4. Germline loops: CDR1 MDHEN, CDR2 SYDVKM. CDR3 DNA sequence: TGTGCCAGCAGACCGGGACAGGCGAACACTGAAGCTTTCTTT. Its protein product is CASRPGQANTEAFF.

In this sample, this clonotype is medium-sized. The chain recombines TRBV7-2 with TRBJ2-3, with D perhaps matching TRBD1 (5 bases). Trimming took 3 bases from V and 4 from J, leaving 14 bases between them. CDR1 SGHTA and CDR2 FQGNSA come from the germline V gene. The CDR3 extends over 15 amino acids. The CDR3 DNA reads TGTGCCAGCAGCTTTTCAGGGATTGTGTCAGATACGCAGTATTTT. The encoded protein is CASSFSGIVSDTQYF.

This clonotype was observed at least ten times. This chain's CDR3 is CASSFTNNEQFF. The CDR3 region has the DNA TGCGCCAGCAGTTTCACTAACAATGAGCAGTTCTTC. The chain recombines TRBV10-2 with TRBJ2-1; unclear D gene. CDR3 length: 12 residues. Trimming took off 5 bases at V and 5 bases at J, with 7 bases between the two ends. Per the germline V gene, CDR1 is WSHSY and CDR2 is SAAADI.

This clonotype showed up many times. The chain links TRBV20-1 to TRBJ2-5, with D unclear. With 2 bases removed from V and 11 bases from J, the gap between germline ends came to 9 bases. There are 10 residues in the CDR3. The germline V gene encodes CDR1 DFQATT and CDR2 SNEGSKA (reference sequence). The CDR3 DNA sequence: TGCAGTGCTAGAACGTTCGGGCAGTACTTC. It specifies CSARTFGQYF.

This clonotype is deemed medium-sized. This rearrangement joins TRBV3-1 to TRBJ1-1; a weak D match, TRBD1 (5 bases). There are 13 residues in the CDR3. V was pared by 4 bases and J by 1 base, with 7 bases between. Germline loops: CDR1 LGHDT, CDR2 YNNKEL (reference sequence). DNA of the CDR3: TGTGCCAGCAGCCGCGGGACGAACACTGAAGCTTTCTTT. Translating gives CASSRGTNTEAFF.